The entry below gives a single T cell receptor beta chain sequence along with its context. This clone showed up just once. Its specific antigen is unknown. It has no much larger one-base neighbor in the sample; base qualities were not kept. The entry originates in a study of blood T cell repertoires in COVID-19 (dated by TCRdb to the early 2020s). For the study in its entirety: Collaborator samples came from the United States, Italy and Spain and covered acute and convalescent phases of COVID-19. Where HLA class I and class II types were available, the types were taken from metadata supplied by the sample provider, not from assay-based typing. The repertoires were made available in a free public database intended to serve as a resource for research on the immune response to SARS-CoV-2. Subjects who had been exposed to COVID-19, were actively infected with it, or had recovered from it provided the deeply sampled blood TCRbeta repertoires that made up the dataset. The prospective study material was composed of cDNA or gDNA derived from T cells, B-cell-depleted T cells, or PBMCs. Nearly every sample came with metadata listing a de-identified subject ID, COVID-19 status, age in years and sex. The samples were drawn from two sources: the first 160 participants of the ongoing ImmuneRACE study, and 1,254 subjects contributed by 6 global collaborators.

TCRbeta CDR3 regions were amplified from genomic DNA using the immunoSEQ Assay, a bias-controlled multiplex PCR. The published analysis was carried out like this. The number of nucleated cells in each sample was estimated by amplification of reference gene primers within the assay. Sequence reads were collapsed and filtered to measure the absolute abundance of every unique TCRbeta CDR3 rearrangement. Productive Simpson clonality was computed per sample as the square root of Simpson's diversity index over productive rearrangements. TCRdb stores this immuneACCESS table with in-frame sequences only. Part of the clones is absent; in the studies checked, under half of the shortfall reflects unresolved V genes, and no reason is known for the rest. That table is the source of V, J and clone size, and D and trimming were worked out from the DNA. The sample includes around 320,000 clones, with roughly 91% observed a single time. 8.5% to 14% of the sample comes from the top ten.

One collaborating source in Seattle enrolled patients while the patients were actively infected and followed the patients over time throughout the course of disease. Each collaborating institution followed its own protocols to collect whole blood in K2EDTA tubes. Collaborator samples were shipped for TCRbeta analysis as frozen whole blood, isolated PBMCs, or DNA extracted from either sample type. Trimming leaves V shorter by 9 bases and J shorter by 4 bases, with the junction holding 1 base beyond the gene matches. As encoded in the germline V gene, CDR1 is MNHEY while CDR2 is SVGAGI. The CDR3 measures 13 amino acids from cysteine to phenylalanine. The CDR3 DNA has 39 bases and is translated from base 1. Summary of the overall study and its limitations: Clinical and demographic metadata were provided uncurated, with the amount varying by source and participant.

The sequence was obtained from a young woman with COVID-19, enrolled during active disease. Sequences were obtained from peripheral blood. The sequence is built from TRBV6-5 and TRBJ1-6; TRBD1 agrees with 9 junctional bases. The CDR3 in this case is CASGQGYNSPLHF. The bases read TGTGCCAGTGGACAGGGGTATAATTCACCCCTCCACTTT.